The next 25 T cell receptor beta chains were all read from a single sample in a study of T cell repertoires in aging, cancer and after chemotherapy. Amplification of TCR beta used genomic DNA extracted from peripheral blood. A mixed TRB-A/B primer pool amplified rearranged TRB by multiplex touch-down PCR. TCRdb re-derived calls from the multiplex PCR reads in MiXCR, one entry per CDR3 protein. The sample yields fewer than 6,500 distinct CDR3 sequences, 27% seen once. The specimen was blood. These receptors all stem from a human donor in good health.

The V call is TRBV7-9, the J call TRBJ1-5, with no clear D. CDR3 length equals 12 residues. Germline assignment: CDR1 SEHNR and CDR2 FQNEAQ (reference sequence). Trimming took 6 bases from V and 4 from J, leaving 7 bases between them. CDR3 sequence reads: CASSYMNQPQHF. The CDR3 region has the DNA TGTGCCAGCAGTTATATGAATCAGCCCCAGCATTTT.

The rearrangement joins TRBV9 to TRBJ1-2; D uncertain. The length of the CDR3 is 13 residues. Germline V gene sequence: CDR1 SGDLS, CDR2 YYNGEE. The V end lost 4 bases, the J end lost 1 base, and 8 bases lay between the germline ends. The CDR3 bases are TGTGCCAGCAGCAAGGGCCGTAACTATGGCTACACCTTC. It yields the protein CASSKGRNYGYTF.

CDR3 nucleotides: TGTGCCAGCAGCTTGCGTGCGGCAACGTACAATGAGCAGTTCTTC. Its protein is CASSLRAATYNEQFF. The gene calls are TRBV11-3 and TRBJ2-1; no definite D call. The CDR3 is 15 residues long. Germline lookup yields CDR1 SGHNT and CDR2 YENEEA. V lost 3 bases and J 4 bases, leaving 13 bases between the germline ends.

This clonotype occurred a few times. The chain is built from TRBV20-1 and TRBJ2-7; possible D gene TRBD1, 6 bases. Trimming pared 0 bases from V and 3 bases from J, leaving 15 bases between. The CDR3 consists of 15 residues. Per the germline V gene, CDR1 is DFQATT and CDR2 is SNEGSKA (reference sequence). The CDR3, as DNA: TGCAGTGCTAGAGATAAGGGGGAGCCGCTCTACGAGCAGTACTTC. Amino acids: CSARDKGEPLYEQYF.

V usage is TRBV11-2 and J usage is TRBJ2-3; D not resolved. V was trimmed by 3 bases and J by 2 bases, leaving 3 bases between them. Per germline, CDR1 SGHAT and CDR2 FQNNGV. The CDR3 sequence is 12 residues long. The CDR3 nucleotides are TGTGCCAGCAGCTTTCCCACAGATACGCAGTATTTT. Its translation is CASSFPTDTQYF.

The chain has TRBV9 and TRBJ1-6, with D hard to call. The CDR3 covers 15 residues. Trimming removed 0 bases from V and 9 bases from J, with 13 bases in between. In germline, CDR1 is SGDLS, CDR2 YYNGEE. The CDR3 protein is CASSVGSPTSSPLHF. The CDR3 region has the DNA TGTGCCAGCAGCGTAGGGTCCCCTACCAGTTCACCCCTCCACTTT.

By frequency in the sample, this clonotype is medium-sized. V and J are TRBV7-2 and TRBJ1-1; 8 bases are a match to TRBD1. V was clipped by 5 bases and J by 4 bases; unmatched bases: 6. The CDR3 runs 14 residues. Looked up from germline, CDR1 is SGHTA and CDR2 is FQGNSA. For the CDR3, the DNA is TGTGCCAGCAGCGCACGACAGGGGACCACTGAAGCTTTCTTT. The encoded protein is CASSARQGTTEAFF.

In its sample, this clonotype is medium-sized. The DNA for the CDR3 is TGTGCCAGCAGTTTAAGCTACCAGAACACCGGGGAGCTGTTTTTT. Translated, it gives CASSLSYQNTGELFF. The chain uses TRBV27 and TRBJ2-2; D unclear. The CDR3 length is 15 residues. V was cut by 2 bases and J by 1 base, with 8 bases left in between. CDR1 and CDR2 (germline): MNHEY, SMNVEV (reference sequence).

This chain connects TRBV6-1 to TRBJ2-1; 7 positions match TRBD2. This CDR3 is built from 16 residues. V shed 2 bases, J shed 5 bases, and the junction held 9 bases outside the gene matches. CDR1 and CDR2 from the germline V gene are MNHNS and SASEGT. The CDR3 DNA is TGTGCCAGCAGTGAACAGGCGGGAGAGGGCCACAATGAGCAGTTCTTC. Protein: CASSEQAGEGHNEQFF.

Relative to its sample, this clonotype is medium-sized (0.01 to 0.1%). In DNA, the CDR3 is TGCAGTGCTAGAGGTGTAGGTGGGCGGGACAATGAGCAGTTCTTC. It codes for CSARGVGGRDNEQFF. The rearrangement uses TRBV20-1 and TRBJ2-1; tentative D call: TRBD2 (5 bases). There are 15 residues in the CDR3. V was shortened by 1 base and J by 5 bases, with 15 bases between the two germline ends. CDR1 DFQATT and CDR2 SNEGSKA come from the germline V gene (reference sequence).

This clonotype ranks as medium-sized. The rearrangement links TRBV6-5 to TRBJ1-2, with D uncertain. CDR1 and CDR2 from the germline V gene are MNHEY and SVGAGI. V was cut by 10 bases and J by 2 bases, with 14 bases left in between. The CDR3 loop spans 13 amino acids. The CDR3, as DNA: TGTGCCACCCTAAACGACAAGAACTATGGCTACACCTTC. It encodes CATLNDKNYGYTF.

The chain recombines TRBV20-1 with TRBJ2-5; TRBD2 aligns across 11 bases. There are 15 residues in the CDR3. Germline lookup yields CDR1 DFQATT and CDR2 SNEGSKA (reference sequence). The trim removed 5 bases at V and 2 bases at J, leaving 7 bases unmatched. CDR3 in DNA: TGCAGTGCTCCGCCCGGGACTAGCGGACAAGAGACCCAGTACTTC. The encoded protein is CSAPPGTSGQETQYF.

This clonotype was picked up a small number of times. A much larger clone lies a single base off, so this may be a read error. The CDR3 does not end in the conserved phenylalanine or tryptophan, so this is likely a read error. The chain couples TRBV30 to TRBJ1-5, with a tentative D call TRBD1 (5 bases). This CDR3 has 15 residues. The germline V gene encodes CDR1 GTSNPN and CDR2 SVGIG (reference sequence). V shed 0 bases and J shed 5 bases, with 14 bases lying between them. CDR3: CAWSVGDPRYQPQHL. The CDR3 DNA reads as TGTGCCTGGAGTGTGGGGGATCCTCGGTATCAGCCCCAGCATTTG.

This clonotype is labeled as medium-sized (0.01 to 0.1%). The chain carries TRBV30 and TRBJ2-7; D is unresolved. Trimming left V 1 base short and J 6 bases short, with 7 bases between. The CDR3 is 11 amino acids. Germline CDR1 is GTSNPN and CDR2 is SVGIG (reference sequence). DNA for the CDR3: TGTGCCTGGAGTGGGGGTGGCGAGCAGTACTTC. It yields the protein CAWSGGGEQYF.

This chain joins TRBV2 and TRBJ1-1; D unclear. CDR3 length: 12 amino acids. Trimming removed 9 bases from V and 11 bases from J, with 19 bases in between. Germline assignment: CDR1 SNHLY and CDR2 FYNNEI. In DNA, the CDR3 is TGTGCCAGAACTTCCCCGGAGGGTTCGGCTTTCTTT. This encodes CARTSPEGSAFF.

The chain carries TRBV23-1 and TRBJ2-6, with D possibly matching TRBD1 (6 bases). TRBV23-1 has ORF status, its function being uncertain. This CDR3 is built from 19 residues. V lost 2 bases, J lost 1 base, and 18 bases lay in between. The CDR3 loop reads CASSQIRDNKGSGANVLTF. CDR3 coding DNA: TGCGCCAGCAGTCAAATCCGGGACAACAAAGGATCTGGGGCCAACGTCCTGACTTTC.

This clonotype ranks as medium-sized. The gene calls are TRBV19 and TRBJ1-2; D uncertain. Trimming stripped 7 bases from V and 2 bases from J, with 17 bases between. Germline CDR1 and CDR2: LNHDA and SQIVND (reference sequence). The CDR3 runs to 15 residues. The CDR3 nucleotides read TGTGCCAGTACCTCTTTTGGGCAGGTCAACTATGGCTACACCTTC. It translates to CASTSFGQVNYGYTF.

The chain carries TRBV19 and TRBJ1-2; TRBD1 aligns across 9 bases. V lost 8 bases and J lost 4; bases outside the gene matches: 2. CDR1 LNHDA and CDR2 SQIVND come from the germline V gene (reference sequence). This CDR3 comprises 12 residues. DNA of the CDR3: TGTGCCAGTGGACAGGGGATCTATGGCTACACCTTC. The encoded protein is CASGQGIYGYTF.

As concerns this clonotype: Since a much larger clone is just one base distant, this may be a read error. The chain joins TRBV12-3 or TRBV12-4 to TRBJ2-1; the D is unclear. The V end lost 2 bases, the J end lost 9 bases, and 20 bases lay between the germline ends. The CDR3 spans 16 residues. Written as DNA, the CDR3 is TGTGCCAGCAGTTTACTAGGCAGCGTGAGCGCGCGTGAGCAGTTCTTC. Translation gives CASSLLGSVSAREQFF.

On this clonotype itself: A much bigger clone sits one base away, suggesting this may be a read error. This chain joins TRBV27 and TRBJ2-1; D unclear. Trimming left V 5 bases short and J 10 bases short, with 9 bases between. CDR3 length: 11 amino acids. Germline V CDR1 and CDR2: MNHEY, SMNVEV (reference sequence). CDR3 nucleotides: TGTGCCAGCAGTACCTGGACGGAGCAGTTCTTC. This gives the protein CASSTWTEQFF.

The chain couples TRBV12-3 or TRBV12-4 to TRBJ2-5, with TRBD2 matching 11 bases. This CDR3 spans 15 amino acids. Trimming at V came to 10 bases and at J to 3 bases, leaving 10 bases not matched to a gene. CDR3 bases: TGTGCCACCACCATTAGCGGGAGGGCTAAAGAGACCCAGTACTTC. This translates into CATTISGRAKETQYF.

This clonotype occurred a few times. The chain combines TRBV7-7 with TRBJ2-3; D is undetermined. There are 14 residues in the CDR3. V was shortened by 1 base and J by 5 bases, with 10 bases between the two germline ends. Germline-derived CDR1 and CDR2 are SSHAT and FNYEAQ (reference sequence). DNA for the CDR3: TGTGCCAGCAGCTTAGGGGTCGACGAAGATACGCAGTATTTT. It encodes CASSLGVDEDTQYF.

Worth noting for this clonotype: A much more abundant neighbour one base away suggests this may be a read error. The chain is built from TRBV6-5 and TRBJ2-5; D is possibly TRBD1 or TRBD2 (5 bases each). Germline CDR1 and CDR2: MNHEY and SVGAGI. The CDR3 has 15 amino acids. Written as DNA, the CDR3 is TGTGCCAGCAGTTACACGGGGACCGCCAGGGAGACCGAGTACTTC. Protein sequence: CASSYTGTARETEYF.

The chain couples TRBV11-2 to TRBJ2-3; D perhaps matches TRBD2 (7 bases). The CDR3 runs 16 residues. Germline assignment: CDR1 SGHAT and CDR2 FQNNGV. V was trimmed by 5 bases and J by 4 bases, leaving 19 bases between them. The CDR3 sequence is CASSQRGGGGPDTQYF. CDR3 coding DNA: TGTGCCAGCAGCCAAAGAGGGGGGGGGGGCCCAGATACGCAGTATTTT.

By sample fraction, this clonotype is medium-sized. J is TRBJ2-7 and V is TRBV15, with a weak D call TRBD2 (6 bases). Germline V gene sequence: CDR1 LNHNV, CDR2 YYDKDF (reference sequence). The CDR3 is made up of 16 amino acids. V lost 5 bases, J lost 4 bases, and 21 bases lay in between. The CDR3 sequence is CATSGRVGLAQYEQYF. The CDR3 bases are TGTGCCACCAGCGGTCGGGTTGGGCTAGCGCAATACGAGCAGTACTTC.